These T cell receptor beta chains were read from a single sample in a study of T cell responses to AZD1222 COVID-19 vaccine. Data came from immunoSEQ multiplex PCR; TCRdb stores just in-frame clones and leaves some out. The table records about 94,000 clones, less than 85% of them present only once. Here the sequenced sample was peripheral blood, taken 28 days after the second AZD1222 dose. The receptors shown here come from an adult who received the AZD1222 COVID-19 vaccine. CDR3s include the opening cysteine and the closing phenylalanine or tryptophan. A D gene is named only where the DNA matches it firmly. Rows may omit the clone size; those that give it use once, few, many or a size class.

cdr3_nt cdr3_aa d_call v_call clone_size j_call
TGCGCCAGCAGCTTGAGGGCTAGCAGATGGTACGAGCAGTACTTC CASSLRASRWYEQYF . TRBV5-1 . TRBJ2-7
TGTGCCAGCAGCGACAGGAGAGGTGGAAACACCATATATTTT CASSDRRGGNTIYF . TRBV11-2 . TRBJ1-3
TGTGCCAGCAGCGGGGTTAAGGGGGACTCCTACGAGCAGTACTTC CASSGVKGDSYEQYF . TRBV11-2 . TRBJ2-7
TGTGCCAGCAGCTTAGGATGGGGGGACCTAGGGAATGAGCAGTTCTTC CASSLGWGDLGNEQFF . TRBV7-8 . TRBJ2-1
TGCAGCGTCCTCAGGAGCTCCTACGAGCAGTACTTC CSVLRSSYEQYF . TRBV29-1 . TRBJ2-7
TGCGCCAGCAGCCATGACAGGGCATTAGGCTACGAGCAGTACTTC CASSHDRALGYEQYF TRBD1 TRBV4-3 . TRBJ2-7
TGTGCCAGCTCACCTCAGGTAAATGAGCAGTTCTTC CASSPQVNEQFF . TRBV18 . TRBJ2-1
TGTGCCAGCAGCTTGGAAGGGTCACGGTTCAATCAGCCCCAGCATTTT CASSLEGSRFNQPQHF . TRBV5-5 . TRBJ1-5
TGTGCCAGCAGCCCTAGCGGGAGATACGATGAGCAGTTCTTC CASSPSGRYDEQFF TRBD2 TRBV3-1/TRBV3-2 once TRBJ2-1
TGCAGCGTTGGGACAGGGTGGGGCTACACCTTC CSVGTGWGYTF TRBD1 TRBV29-1 . TRBJ1-2
TGTGCCAGCAGTCCTAGCGGCAGCTCCTACGAGCAGTACTTC CASSPSGSSYEQYF TRBD2 TRBV6-5 . TRBJ2-7
TGTGCCAGCACTGACCCGAGCTCCTACGAGCAGTACTTC CASTDPSSYEQYF . TRBV27 . TRBJ2-7
TGTGCCAGCAGGGGGCGGGACCGAACCGGGGAGCTGTTTTTT CASRGRDRTGELFF . TRBV2 . TRBJ2-2
TGTGCCAGCGAGACCGGGACTAGCGTGTGGAATGAGCAGTTCTTC CASETGTSVWNEQFF TRBD2 TRBV25-1 . TRBJ2-1
TGTGCCAGCAGTTACGGAGCGCGAGGTCTCTATGGCTACACCTTC CASSYGARGLYGYTF . TRBV6-5 . TRBJ1-2
TGCGCCAGCAGCCAAGGCCCCCTCGACGGGAACACTGAAGCTTTCTTT CASSQGPLDGNTEAFF . TRBV4-1 medium-sized TRBJ1-1
TGTGCCAGCAGTGAAGGGCCCTACGACAGAGGAACTGAAGCTTTCTTT CASSEGPYDRGTEAFF . TRBV6-1 . TRBJ1-1
TGTGCCAGCAGCCCAGTAGGCGGATTCCTCCACTTT CASSPVGGFLHF . TRBV7-2 . TRBJ1-6
TGTGCCAGCAGCGCCGCGGGGGTTTACACCGGGGAGCTGTTTTTT CASSAAGVYTGELFF TRBD2 TRBV6-5 . TRBJ2-2
TGTGCCAGCAGCTTATCAGCGGGAGGAGGGGGTCCAGATACGCAGTATTTT CASSLSAGGGGPDTQYF TRBD2 TRBV7-6 . TRBJ2-3
TGTGCCAGCAGTTTTGTTTACGGACCAACCCAGATAGCCAAAAACATTCAGTACTTC CASSFVYGPTQIAKNIQYF . TRBV28 . TRBJ2-4
TGTGCCACCGGATCGGGACAGTTCTCCTACAATGAGCAGTTCTTC CATGSGQFSYNEQFF TRBD1 TRBV24-1 . TRBJ2-1
TGCGCCAGCAGCCGCCAACCACCGGGACTAGCAGTCGATGAGCAGTTCTTC CASSRQPPGLAVDEQFF TRBD2 TRBV4-3 once TRBJ2-1
TGTGCCAGCAGCCTTGGGGACAGGGGGCACGAGCAGTACTTC CASSLGDRGHEQYF TRBD1 TRBV5-4 . TRBJ2-7
TGCGCCAGCAGCCCGGAGGGGTGGGAGCAGTACTTC CASSPEGWEQYF . TRBV5-1 . TRBJ2-7
TGTGCCAGCAGCGCCTCCGGGACAGCCTACAATGAGCAGTTCTTC CASSASGTAYNEQFF TRBD1 TRBV9 . TRBJ2-1
TGTGCCAGCAGGGGACTAGCGGGAGGAATAGGGGGAAGCTCCTACAATGAGCAGTTCTTC CASRGLAGGIGGSSYNEQFF TRBD2 TRBV7-8 . TRBJ2-1
TGTGCCAAAAACGGCAGGGACCAAGAGACCCAGTACTTC CAKNGRDQETQYF . TRBV6-5 . TRBJ2-5
TGTGCCAGCAGCCCCCCCCCAATCTCTGGGGCCAACGTCCTGACTTTC CASSPPPISGANVLTF . TRBV7-9 . TRBJ2-6
TGTGCCAGCAGGCCCGGGACTAGCATCAACGAGCAGTACTTC CASRPGTSINEQYF TRBD2 TRBV6-5 . TRBJ2-7
TGTGCCAGCAGCTTGGGGGGATCTAGGGAAAAACTGTTTTTT CASSLGGSREKLFF . TRBV5-5 few TRBJ1-4
TGTGCCAGCAGTCCACCCGGACAGGGAATCAATTCACCCCTCCACTTT CASSPPGQGINSPLHF TRBD1 TRBV13 . TRBJ1-6
TGTGCCAGTAGTAGCCGGCAGGACCCGCGGGAAGTGTTTTTT CASSSRQDPREVFF . TRBV19 once TRBJ2-2